This TCR beta chain came from a study of T cell repertoires in cytomegalovirus infection (dated by TCRdb to about 2019). Regarding the complete study: Donor HLA type was relevant to the analysis, because carriage of CMV infection together with the matching HLA type was indicated by public TCR beta signatures. What the work shows at the level of the full study, not this receptor alone: Carriers of CMV infection plus the relevant HLA type were discriminated by the cumulative frequency of public TCR beta family members in the study cohort and in an independent roughly 350-donor cohort. The ex vivo response was dominated by HLA-C-restricted CMV-specific TCR beta clonotypes, which also provided the single most frequent clonotype in two of eight donors.

Sequencing instrument: Illumina HiSeq 1500. The public reads were quality trimmed at Q25 with fastp and then assembled into clones with MiXCR by TCRdb, keeping productive beta chains. One record per CDR3 amino acid sequence lists the most common genes and DNA. Present in this sample are about 130,000 distinct CDR3 sequences, approximately 9.2% of which were seen just once. The top ten constitute roughly 9.1% of the sample. This clonotype occurred a few times. There is no known antigen for this receptor. No qualities accompany the bases; no much larger clone lies one base away. The sequence derives from a human donor in good health (CMV status not recorded). Some clones in this sample may be carry-over from other donors' samples. The sequencing input was PBMCs.

The DNA sequence is TGTGCCAGCAGTTACCTAACCTTTGGGGGAGGCTACAATGAGCAGTTCTTC. This yields the protein CASSYLTFGGGYNEQFF. The rearrangement joined TRBV6-8 to TRBJ2-1; matching of 6 bases hints at TRBD2 as the D gene. V lost 2 bases and J lost 3 bases; the stretch between them is 17 bases long. Looking up the germline V gene yields CDR1 MNHGY and CDR2 SAAAGT. Counted from cysteine to phenylalanine, this CDR3 has 17 amino acids. The sequence is cut down to CDR3 DNA, 51 bases in frame from base 1.